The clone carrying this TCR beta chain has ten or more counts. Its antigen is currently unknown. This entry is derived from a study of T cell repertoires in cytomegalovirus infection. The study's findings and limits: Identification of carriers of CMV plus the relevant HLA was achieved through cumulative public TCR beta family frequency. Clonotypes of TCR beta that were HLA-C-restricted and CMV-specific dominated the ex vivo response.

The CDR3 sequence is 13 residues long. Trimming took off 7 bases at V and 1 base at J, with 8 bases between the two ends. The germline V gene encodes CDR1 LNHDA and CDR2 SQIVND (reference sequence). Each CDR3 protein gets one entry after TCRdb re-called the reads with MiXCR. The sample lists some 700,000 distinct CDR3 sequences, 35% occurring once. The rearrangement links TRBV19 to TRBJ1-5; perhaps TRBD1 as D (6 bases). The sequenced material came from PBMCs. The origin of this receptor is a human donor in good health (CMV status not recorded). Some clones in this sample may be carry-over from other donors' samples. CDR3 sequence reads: CASNQGSNQPQHF. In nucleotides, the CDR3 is TGTGCCAGTAACCAGGGGAGCAATCAGCCCCAGCATTTT.